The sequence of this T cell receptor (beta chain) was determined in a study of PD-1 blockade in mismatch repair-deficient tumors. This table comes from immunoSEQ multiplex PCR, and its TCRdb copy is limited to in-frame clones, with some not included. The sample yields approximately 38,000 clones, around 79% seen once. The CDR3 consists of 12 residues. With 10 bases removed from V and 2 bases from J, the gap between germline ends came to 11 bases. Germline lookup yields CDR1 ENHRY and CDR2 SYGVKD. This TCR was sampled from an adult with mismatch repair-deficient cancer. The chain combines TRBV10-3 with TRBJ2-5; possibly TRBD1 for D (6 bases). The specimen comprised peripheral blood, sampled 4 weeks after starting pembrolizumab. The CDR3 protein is CATAGQQETQYF. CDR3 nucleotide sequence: TGTGCCACCGCCGGACAGCAAGAGACCCAGTACTTC.